A single sample is the source of the 17 T cell receptor beta chains below, sequenced in a study of identical twins. TCRdb independently ran MiXCR on the 5' RACE reads; one entry per CDR3 protein. The sample contains 1.5 million to 2 million distinct CDR3 sequences, roughly a third of which appear only once. Sequenced sample: cord blood. These receptors were taken from a newborn girl in good health.

This clonotype turned up a few times. V is TRBV5-1 and J is TRBJ1-2, with 7 bases lining up with TRBD1. CDR3 length: 14 residues. Trimming cost V 7 bases and J 2 bases; bases outside gene matches: 8. Germline CDR1 is SGHRS and CDR2 is YFSETQ. CDR3: CASLNPGQNYGYTF. CDR3 nucleotide sequence: TGCGCCAGCCTTAACCCGGGACAGAACTATGGCTACACCTTC.

This clonotype was found a few times. This chain uses TRBV6-2 or TRBV6-3 with TRBJ2-5, with unresolved D. Gene TRBJ2-7 matches the end of the DNA better, so the J call may be wrong. This CDR3 contains 11 residues. CDR1 and CDR2 from the germline V gene are MNHEY and SVGEGT. The DNA of the CDR3 is TGTGCCAGCAGTTACCTGTTCGAGCAGTACTTC. Protein product: CASSYLFEQYF.

This chain connects TRBV5-1 to TRBJ2-1, with D tentatively TRBD2 (5 bases). This CDR3 spans 16 amino acids. Germline V lookup: CDR1 SGHRS, CDR2 YFSETQ. V was trimmed by 1 base and J by 0 bases, leaving 11 bases between them. The CDR3 sequence is CASSLQRRSSYNEQFF. DNA for the CDR3: TGCGCCAGCAGCTTGCAGCGGAGGAGCTCCTACAATGAGCAGTTCTTC.

V usage is TRBV7-2 and J usage is TRBJ2-7; D is possibly TRBD1 (6 bases). The germline gives CDR1 SGHTA, CDR2 FQGNSA. This CDR3 has 15 residues. The V and J ends lost 5 bases and 3 bases respectively, with 17 bases between them. The CDR3 sequence is CASSPSAGVYYEQYF. CDR3 coding DNA: TGTGCCAGCAGCCCTAGTGCAGGGGTTTACTACGAGCAGTACTTC.

The table lists this clonotype with a few counts. The chain is built from TRBV20-1 and TRBJ2-4, with D tentatively TRBD2 (5 bases). Trimming left V 1 base short and J 0 bases short, with 10 bases between. The germline CDR1 and CDR2 sequences are DFQATT and SNEGSKA (reference sequence). CDR3 length: 15 amino acids. The CDR3 DNA follows: TGCAGTGCTAGAGGGGAGAGTCTAGCCAAAAACATTCAGTACTTC. Translating gives CSARGESLAKNIQYF.

This chain connects TRBV12-3 or TRBV12-4 to TRBJ2-1; 14 bases are a match to TRBD2. After removal of 6 bases from V and 9 bases from J, the junction contained 7 bases not matched to a gene. The CDR3 runs 15 residues. The CDR3 loop reads CASRNPGLAGAEQFF. As DNA, the CDR3 is TGTGCCAGCAGAAATCCGGGACTAGCGGGGGCTGAGCAGTTCTTC.

The gene calls are TRBV4-1 and TRBJ1-2; no clear D gene. Germline V gene lookup returns CDR1 MGHRA and CDR2 YSYEKL. The CDR3 has 12 amino acids. Trimming removed 3 bases at V and 13 bases at J, with 15 bases between. DNA of the CDR3: TGCGCCAGCAGCCAGGCCCGGGAGAGCCTCACCTTC. Protein sequence: CASSQARESLTF.

At least ten counts were recorded for this clonotype. V usage is TRBV3-1 and J usage is TRBJ1-2; D remains unclear. The V end lost 1 base, the J end lost 2 bases, and 5 bases lay between the germline ends. From germline, CDR1 is LGHDT and CDR2 YNNKEL (reference sequence). The CDR3 totals 13 residues. CDR3 region: CASSQADNYGYTF. In DNA form, the CDR3 reads TGTGCCAGCAGCCAAGCCGACAACTATGGCTACACCTTC. Full variable domain (missing parts from reference TRBV3-1 and TRBJ1-2): DTAVSQTPKYLVTQMGNDKSIKCEQNLGHDTMYWYKQDSKKFLKIMFSYNNKELIINETVPNRFSPKSPDKAHLNLHINSLELGDSAVYFCASSQADNYGYTFGSGTRLTVV.

The chain couples TRBV2 to TRBJ2-3; TRBD2 might be the D (5 bases). The CDR3 is 14 amino acids. Deletions cut 6 bases from V and 3 bases from J, with 13 bases between. Germline loops: CDR1 SNHLY, CDR2 FYNNEI. CDR3 residues: CASSEVRGTDTQYF. The CDR3 region has the DNA TGTGCCAGCAGCGAGGTCCGGGGAACAGATACGCAGTATTTT. Looking up the rest from reference TRBV2 and TRBJ2-3 gives the full variable domain: EPEVTQTPSHQVTQMGQEVILRCVPISNHLYFYWYRQILGQKVEFLVSFYNNEISEKSEIFDDQFSVERPDGSNFTLKIRSTKLEDSAMYFCASSEVRGTDTQYFGPGTRLTVL.

The rearrangement links TRBV27 to TRBJ1-5; unclear D gene. In germline, CDR1 is MNHEY, CDR2 SMNVEV (reference sequence). The CDR3 contains 13 residues. The CDR3 DNA sequence: TGTGCAATCATACGGGATAGCAATCAGCCCCAGCATTTT. Residues: CAIIRDSNQPQHF.

This clonotype has just a few counts. The genes are TRBV20-1 and TRBJ1-5, with D hard to call. This CDR3 is 13 amino acids long. CDR1 is DFQATT and CDR2 is SNEGSKA in the germline V gene (reference sequence). The V end was cut by 5 bases, the J end by 6 bases, with 14 bases between. This CDR3 is CSAAPPTPQPQHF. CDR3 bases: TGCAGTGCTGCCCCCCCGACACCTCAGCCCCAGCATTTT.

V is TRBV5-1 and J is TRBJ2-1; D is possibly TRBD2 (6 bases). The J call may be incorrect, as the DNA end agrees better with TRBJ2-7. Germline CDR1 and CDR2: SGHRS and YFSETQ. The CDR3 is made up of 15 amino acids. DNA of the CDR3: TGCGCCAGCAGCTTGGGGGGGACTCCTTACAATGAGCAGTACTTC. Amino acids: CASSLGGTPYNEQYF.

The genes are TRBV27 and TRBJ2-3; D is ambiguous. CDR3 size: 15 residues. V shed 0 bases and J shed 2 bases, with 9 bases lying between them. Germline lookup yields CDR1 MNHEY and CDR2 SMNVEV (reference sequence). The CDR3 coding sequence is TGTGCCAGCAGTTTATCTCGGCCAGACACAGATACGCAGTATTTT. This codes for CASSLSRPDTDTQYF.

A note on this clonotype: Being one base from a much bigger clone, this may be a read error. This chain joins TRBV12-3 or TRBV12-4 and TRBJ2-3; D may be TRBD2 (6 bases). The CDR3 consists of 15 residues. CDR3: CASSFSRGSTATQYF. Written as DNA, the CDR3 is TGTGCCAGCAGTTTCTCGCGGGGTAGCACAGCTACGCAGTATTTT.

This clonotype was seen more than once but under ten times. The CDR3 DNA is TGTGCCAGCAGTGATTGGCCCAATACGCAGTATTTT. It is translated as CASSDWPNTQYF. V gene TRBV25-1 combines with J gene TRBJ2-3; no clear D. Per the germline V gene, CDR1 is MGHDK and CDR2 is SYGVNS. The CDR3 is 12 amino acids. Trimming removed 3 bases from V and 7 bases from J, with 8 bases in between.

The chain joins TRBV5-6 to TRBJ2-3, with D possibly being TRBD1 or TRBD2 (5 bases each). Germline assignment: CDR1 SGHDT and CDR2 YYEEEE. This CDR3 has 16 residues. Trimming stripped 0 bases from V and 4 bases from J, with 15 bases between. The CDR3 protein is CASSLVWERGADTQYF. The CDR3, as DNA: TGTGCCAGCAGCTTGGTGTGGGAGAGGGGCGCAGATACGCAGTATTTT.

The gene calls are TRBV4-2 and TRBJ2-3, with D possibly TRBD2 on 6 matching bases. Trimming took off 0 bases at V and 5 bases at J, with 12 bases between the two ends. Per the germline V gene, CDR1 is LGHNA and CDR2 is YNFKEQ. The CDR3 extends over 15 amino acids. Written as DNA, the CDR3 is TGTGCCAGCAGCCAAGAGTGGCGGGGCATAGATACGCAGTATTTT. Its protein is CASSQEWRGIDTQYF.